This TCR beta chain stems from a study of cytomegalovirus exposure and HLA in healthy donors. Study findings and constraints: Productive rates of about 87% or about 30% were seen for most TCR beta V segments in an earlier analysis.

A multiplex PCR was run with 60 Vbeta primers and 13 Jbeta primers. Sequencing was performed with immunoSEQ multiplex PCR; in TCRdb, only in-frame clones are kept and a portion is missing. The sample shows around 150,000 clones, about 80% of them seen only once. In germline, CDR1 is KGHSH, CDR2 LQKENI. The CDR3 has 14 residues. J lost 2 bases, V lost 6 bases, and 4 bases had no gene match. Of note for this clone: No antigen is known for it.

This rearrangement joins TRBV18 to TRBJ2-7; 10 bases line up with TRBD2. Sequencing was done on a sample of PBMCs. This TCR came from a man aged 25 to 45 in good health and CMV-seronegative. The CDR3 sequence is CASSLGLAAYEQYF. The DNA of the CDR3 is TGTGCCAGCTCGCTCGGACTAGCGGCCTACGAGCAGTACTTC.